This passage covers 9 T cell receptor beta chains from one sample sequenced in a study of T-cell memory formation after mild COVID-19. TCRdb processed the 5' RACE reads anew with MiXCR; each CDR3 protein has one entry. The sample has around 300,000 distinct CDR3 sequences, 10% to 15% seen once. The sample comprised PBMCs or a T cell subset sorted from them (not recorded which). The receptor set was obtained from a man between 18 and 29 years old who had mild COVID-19 (a few samples of this study predate the infection). Cell type and time point are not known.

This chain uses TRBV12-3 or TRBV12-4 with TRBJ1-2; 8 bases fit TRBD1. The CDR3 spans 14 residues. V trimming: 1 base; J trimming: 6 bases; junction bases outside the gene matches: 4. The CDR3 DNA follows: TGTGCCAGCAGTTTAGGCAGGGGGCGGCATGGCTACACCTTC. Its protein product is CASSLGRGRHGYTF.

The genes are TRBV10-3 and TRBJ2-7, with TRBD2 as a possible D gene (6 bases). Trimming took off 4 bases at V and 8 bases at J, with 9 bases between the two ends. Germline lookup yields CDR1 ENHRY and CDR2 SYGVKD. There are 11 residues in the CDR3. The CDR3 sequence is CAISGAGQQYF. CDR3 sequence (DNA): TGTGCCATCAGTGGGGCGGGACAGCAGTACTTC.

The table lists this clonotype with a few counts. This rearrangement joins TRBV4-2 to TRBJ2-5, with D perhaps TRBD2 (6 bases). The CDR3 runs 18 residues. Trimming cost V 0 bases and J 4 bases, with 21 bases left between them. CDR1 and CDR2 from the germline V gene are LGHNA and YNFKEQ. CDR3 loop: CASSQELQRGVGGETQYF. The CDR3 nucleotides read TGTGCCAGCAGCCAAGAGCTTCAGAGAGGGGTCGGGGGAGAGACCCAGTACTTC.

The table lists this clonotype with a few counts. The chain links TRBV18 to TRBJ2-3; D possibly corresponds to TRBD2 (5 bases). Trimming removed 3 bases from V and 6 bases from J, with 10 bases in between. This CDR3 is built from 13 residues. CDR1 KGHSH and CDR2 LQKENI come from the germline V gene. The CDR3 reads CASSPNERDTQYF. The CDR3, as DNA: TGTGCCAGCTCACCCAACGAGCGGGATACGCAGTATTTT.

This chain uses TRBV7-2 with TRBJ1-6, with 7 bases aligning to TRBD1. Germline CDR1 is SGHTA and CDR2 is FQGNSA. This CDR3 has 14 amino acids. With V trimmed by 6 bases and J by 5 bases, 4 bases remained unmatched. CDR3 DNA: TGTGCCAGCAGAGCCGGGACAGATAATTCACCCCTCCACTTT. Translated: CASRAGTDNSPLHF. Looking up the rest from reference TRBV7-2 and TRBJ1-6 gives the full variable domain: GAGVSQSPSNKVTEKGKDVELRCDPISGHTALYWYRQSLGQGLEFLIYFQGNSAPDKSGLPSDRFSAERTGGSVSTLTIQRTQQEDSAVYLCASRAGTDNSPLHFGNGTRLTVT.

This clonotype has a handful of counts. The rearrangement uses TRBV10-3 and TRBJ2-7, with TRBD1 matching over 8 bases. Germline values: CDR1 ENHRY, CDR2 SYGVKD. This CDR3 contains 15 residues. J gave up 7 bases and V 4 bases, and 12 bases lay outside the gene matches. The CDR3 reads CAISAMGQAGVEQYF. The CDR3 coding sequence is TGTGCCATCAGTGCCATGGGACAGGCCGGCGTGGAGCAGTACTTC.

There are many counts of this clonotype. The rearrangement uses TRBV7-7 and TRBJ2-3, with D hard to call. The CDR3 is 13 amino acids. The germline CDR1 and CDR2 sequences are SSHAT and FNYEAQ (reference sequence). The V and J ends lost 5 bases and 8 bases respectively, with 14 bases between them. The CDR3 is CASSPTEYGTQYF. CDR3 DNA: TGTGCCAGCAGCCCCACCGAATACGGTACGCAGTATTTT.

This clonotype was observed a handful of times. This chain uses TRBV27 with TRBJ2-7, with a tentative D call TRBD2 (5 bases). Per the germline V gene, CDR1 is MNHEY and CDR2 is SMNVEV (reference sequence). The V end lost 3 bases, the J end lost 2 bases, and 14 bases lay between the germline ends. The CDR3 is made up of 15 amino acids. CDR3 in DNA: TGTGCCAGCAGTTTCTTCGGCGGGCTCACCTACGAGCAGTACTTC. Protein sequence: CASSFFGGLTYEQYF.

CDR3 in amino acids: CASRRTGANEKLFF. The CDR3 DNA reads TGTGCCAGTAGACGGACAGGAGCTAATGAAAAACTGTTTTTT. V usage is TRBV19 and J usage is TRBJ1-4, with TRBD1 matching over 7 bases. V gave up 6 bases and J gave up 3 bases; unmatched junction bases: 4. Germline V CDR1 and CDR2: LNHDA, SQIVND (reference sequence). The CDR3 is 14 amino acids.